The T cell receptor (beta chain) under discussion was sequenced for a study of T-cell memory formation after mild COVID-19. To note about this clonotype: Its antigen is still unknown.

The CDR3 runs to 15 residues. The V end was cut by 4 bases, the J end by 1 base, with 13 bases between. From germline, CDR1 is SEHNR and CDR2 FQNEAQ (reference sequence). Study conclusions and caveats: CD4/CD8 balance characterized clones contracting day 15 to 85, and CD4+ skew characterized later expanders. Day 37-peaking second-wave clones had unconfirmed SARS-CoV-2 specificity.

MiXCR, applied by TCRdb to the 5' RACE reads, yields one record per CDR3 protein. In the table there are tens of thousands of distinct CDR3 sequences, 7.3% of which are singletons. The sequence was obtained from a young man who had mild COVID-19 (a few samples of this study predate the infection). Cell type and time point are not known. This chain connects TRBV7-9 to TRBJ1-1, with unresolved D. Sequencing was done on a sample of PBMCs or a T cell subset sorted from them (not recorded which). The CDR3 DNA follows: TGTGCCAGCAGCTCCCGTATGGCTGCGAACACTGAAGCTTTCTTT. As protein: CASSSRMAANTEAFF.